This T cell receptor (beta chain) was recorded in a study of cytomegalovirus exposure and HLA in healthy donors. Vbeta (60) and Jbeta (13) primers were used in the PCR. Profiled with immunoSEQ multiplex PCR; TCRdb holds only in-frame clones, not every one. The table records about 120,000 clones, about 79% of them present only once. V gave up 1 base and J gave up 2 bases, with 11 bases separating them. The germline V gene has CDR1 SGDLS and CDR2 YYNGEE. The CDR3 is 15 residues long. In its sample, this clone was seen once. The clonotype comes from a human donor in good health. Source material: PBMCs. The chain joins TRBV9 to TRBJ2-3; a weak D match, TRBD1 (5 bases). CDR3: CASSVRGQYTDTQYF. As DNA, the CDR3 is TGTGCCAGCAGCGTAAGGGGCCAGTACACAGATACGCAGTATTTT.